A selection of T cell receptor beta chains follows, all from one sample in a study of Graves' ophthalmopathy and Graves' hyperthyroidism. TCRdb called the multiplex PCR reads again in MiXCR, with one record for every CDR3 protein. The table records some 360,000 distinct CDR3 sequences, approximately 17% of them present only once. Sequencing was done on a sample of peripheral blood. The origin of the receptors is an adult woman with stable Graves' hyperthyroidism. The CDR3 runs from the conserved cysteine through the conserved F or W. A D gene is named only where the DNA matches it firmly. Expanded clones are given a class, and other clones once, few, many or no size at all.

abundance: many
d_gene: TRBD1
j_gene: TRBJ1-2
v_gene: TRBV20-1
CDR3nt: TGCAGTGCTCTGAAGGACAGGGGCAACTATGGCTACACCTTC
CDR3aa: CSALKDRGNYGYTF

abundance: many
d_gene: .
j_gene: TRBJ2-7
v_gene: TRBV15
CDR3nt: TGTGCCACCAGCAGGGGAGACAGCTACGAGCAGTACTTC
CDR3aa: CATSRGDSYEQYF

abundance: many
d_gene: TRBD2
j_gene: TRBJ2-7
v_gene: TRBV5-1
CDR3nt: TGCGCCAGCAGCTTGGAACTAGCGGTCTACGAGCAGTACTTC
CDR3aa: CASSLELAVYEQYF

abundance: many
d_gene: TRBD1
j_gene: TRBJ1-5
v_gene: TRBV19
CDR3nt: TGTGCCAGTAGGACAGGGAGGCAGCCCCAGCATTTT
CDR3aa: CASRTGRQPQHF

abundance: many
d_gene: .
j_gene: TRBJ1-1
v_gene: TRBV28
CDR3nt: TGTGCCAGCAGCCTCCCCTGGGGGGTAAGGAACACTGAAGCTTTCTTT
CDR3aa: CASSLPWGVRNTEAFF

abundance: many
d_gene: .
j_gene: TRBJ2-5
v_gene: TRBV2
CDR3nt: TGTGCCAGCAGTGAACTACAGGCAGAAGAGACCCAGTACTTC
CDR3aa: CASSELQAEETQYF

abundance: many
d_gene: .
j_gene: TRBJ2-6
v_gene: TRBV5-1
CDR3nt: TGCGCCAGCAGCTTGGACAGGTCTGGGGCCAACGTCCTGACTTTC
CDR3aa: CASSLDRSGANVLTF

abundance: many
d_gene: .
j_gene: TRBJ2-7
v_gene: TRBV12-3/TRBV12-4
CDR3nt: TGTGCCAGCAGTTTGTTCGCAGGGAATACGGGCGAGCAGTACTTC
CDR3aa: CASSLFAGNTGEQYF

abundance: many
d_gene: TRBD2
j_gene: TRBJ2-7
v_gene: TRBV5-6
CDR3nt: TGTGCCAGCAGCTCCTGGACTAGCGCCTACGAGCAGTACTTC
CDR3aa: CASSSWTSAYEQYF

abundance: many
d_gene: .
j_gene: TRBJ2-7
v_gene: TRBV7-2
CDR3nt: TGTGCCAGCAGCTTGCCCGGGACACCCTCCGAGCAGTACTTC
CDR3aa: CASSLPGTPSEQYF

abundance: many
d_gene: TRBD1
j_gene: TRBJ1-2
v_gene: TRBV24-1
CDR3nt: TGTGCCACCAGTGATCCCGGACAGGAAGGCCACTATGGCTACACCTTC
CDR3aa: CATSDPGQEGHYGYTF

abundance: many
d_gene: .
j_gene: TRBJ2-5
v_gene: TRBV6-2/TRBV6-3
CDR3nt: TGTGCCAGCAGTTACCCCGGACGGCAAGAGACCCAGTACTTC
CDR3aa: CASSYPGRQETQYF

abundance: .
d_gene: .
j_gene: TRBJ2-7
v_gene: TRBV6-5
CDR3nt: TGTGCCAGCAGCTACGGGACTCGAACCTACGAGCAGTACTTC
CDR3aa: CASSYGTRTYEQYF

abundance: .
d_gene: .
j_gene: TRBJ2-5
v_gene: TRBV6-2/TRBV6-3
CDR3nt: TGTGCCAGCGAGGGCAGCCTTGAGGAGACCCAGTACTTC
CDR3aa: CASEGSLEETQYF

abundance: .
d_gene: TRBD2
j_gene: TRBJ2-4
v_gene: TRBV20-1
CDR3nt: TGCAGTGCTACGACTGGTGGGACTAGCGGGAACGAGGGCATTCAGTACTTC
CDR3aa: CSATTGGTSGNEGIQYF

abundance: many
d_gene: TRBD2
j_gene: TRBJ2-7
v_gene: TRBV20-1
CDR3nt: TGCAGTGCTAGGGGGACTAGCGGGTACTACGAGCAGTACTTC
CDR3aa: CSARGTSGYYEQYF

abundance: .
d_gene: .
j_gene: TRBJ2-2
v_gene: TRBV6-2/TRBV6-3
CDR3nt: TGTGCCAGCATGCGACAACCGGATGGCGGGGAGCTGTTTTTT
CDR3aa: CASMRQPDGGELFF

abundance: many
d_gene: TRBD2
j_gene: TRBJ2-2
v_gene: TRBV5-5
CDR3nt: TGTGCCAGCAGCTTGGCTAGCGGGATAGCCGGGGAGCTGTTTTTT
CDR3aa: CASSLASGIAGELFF

abundance: once
d_gene: TRBD1
j_gene: TRBJ1-6
v_gene: TRBV6-1
CDR3nt: TGTGCCAGCCCATCCGGGACAGGGGGCGCTAATTCACCCCTCCACTTT
CDR3aa: CASPSGTGGANSPLHF

abundance: few
d_gene: .
j_gene: TRBJ2-5
v_gene: TRBV6-5
CDR3nt: TGTGCCAGCAGTTATACAGGACAAGAGACCCAGTACTTC
CDR3aa: CASSYTGQETQYF

abundance: many
d_gene: TRBD1
j_gene: TRBJ1-6
v_gene: TRBV7-8
CDR3nt: TGTGCCAGCAGCCCGGGACAGGGGGTAAATTCACCCCTCCACTTT
CDR3aa: CASSPGQGVNSPLHF

abundance: many
d_gene: .
j_gene: TRBJ2-7
v_gene: TRBV28
CDR3nt: TGTGCCAGCAGTCCCTTAGGCGGCGTCGGCTACGAGCAGTACTTC
CDR3aa: CASSPLGGVGYEQYF

abundance: .
d_gene: .
j_gene: TRBJ1-2
v_gene: TRBV6-5
CDR3nt: TGTGCCAGCAGTTTGGACGGAGAAAGCGCCCGGAAATACACCTTC
CDR3aa: CASSLDGESARKYTF

abundance: few
d_gene: .
j_gene: TRBJ2-2
v_gene: TRBV13
CDR3nt: TGTGCCAGCAGCTTATCAGGGCCGATTCCTAACACCGGGGAGCTGTTTTTT
CDR3aa: CASSLSGPIPNTGELFF

abundance: many
d_gene: .
j_gene: TRBJ1-3
v_gene: TRBV12-3/TRBV12-4
CDR3nt: TGTGCCAGCAGTTTAGGCGCGAGCGGCACCATATATTTT
CDR3aa: CASSLGASGTIYF

abundance: many
d_gene: .
j_gene: TRBJ1-5
v_gene: TRBV20-1
CDR3nt: TGCAGTGCTAGAGATCAGGCGGGTCAGCCCCAGCATTTT
CDR3aa: CSARDQAGQPQHF

abundance: many
d_gene: TRBD2
j_gene: TRBJ2-7
v_gene: TRBV5-4
CDR3nt: TGTGCCAGCAGCTCTAAGCGGGAGGGAACCTACGAGCAGTACTTC
CDR3aa: CASSSKREGTYEQYF

abundance: .
d_gene: .
j_gene: TRBJ2-3
v_gene: TRBV5-1
CDR3nt: TGCGCCAGCAGCTTGTCCCTTAGCACAGATACGCAGTATTTT
CDR3aa: CASSLSLSTDTQYF

abundance: few
d_gene: .
j_gene: TRBJ1-3
v_gene: TRBV6-5
CDR3nt: TGTGCCAGCAGTTACGGCGCGACCACTGGAAACACCATATATTTT
CDR3aa: CASSYGATTGNTIYF

abundance: many
d_gene: .
j_gene: TRBJ2-7
v_gene: TRBV28
CDR3nt: TGTGCCAGCAGTTTAAATACAGGGTGGCACGAGCAGTACTTC
CDR3aa: CASSLNTGWHEQYF

abundance: many
d_gene: TRBD1
j_gene: TRBJ1-1
v_gene: TRBV9
CDR3nt: TGTGCCAGCAGCGTTGTCAGGGGGCGATTCCGGGGTTCTAGCACTGAAGCTTTCTTT
CDR3aa: CASSVVRGRFRGSSTEAFF

abundance: many
d_gene: TRBD1
j_gene: TRBJ1-1
v_gene: TRBV6-6
CDR3nt: TGTGCCAGCAGGGTCATAACTACTTACAGGGGGTACCGAACTAGGGACACTGAAGCTTTCTTT
CDR3aa: CASRVITTYRGYRTRDTEAFF

abundance: many
d_gene: .
j_gene: TRBJ1-3
v_gene: TRBV7-9
CDR3nt: TGTGCCAGCATCGACTCGGGGATCGGAAACACCATATATTTT
CDR3aa: CASIDSGIGNTIYF

abundance: many
d_gene: .
j_gene: TRBJ2-4
v_gene: TRBV28
CDR3nt: TGTGCCAGCAGTTTAATGGGGGAGCTAGCCAAAAACATTCAGTACTTC
CDR3aa: CASSLMGELAKNIQYF

abundance: many
d_gene: TRBD1
j_gene: TRBJ1-1
v_gene: TRBV28
CDR3nt: TGTGCCAGCAGTCCGTTAGGACAGGGGAAGACTGAAGCTTTCTTT
CDR3aa: CASSPLGQGKTEAFF

abundance: many
d_gene: TRBD2
j_gene: TRBJ2-7
v_gene: TRBV25-1
CDR3nt: TGTGCCACCAGTAAACCCGGGGGGAGCTCCTACGAGCAGTACTTC
CDR3aa: CATSKPGGSSYEQYF

abundance: many
d_gene: TRBD1
j_gene: TRBJ2-7
v_gene: TRBV6-2/TRBV6-3
CDR3nt: TGTGCCAGCAGACGGGACAGGGGGCTTCGCGAGCAGTACTTC
CDR3aa: CASRRDRGLREQYF

abundance: .
d_gene: TRBD1
j_gene: TRBJ2-7
v_gene: TRBV29-1
CDR3nt: TGCAGCGTTGCCCGGGACAGCTACTACGAGCAGTACTTC
CDR3aa: CSVARDSYYEQYF

abundance: .
d_gene: .
j_gene: TRBJ1-5
v_gene: TRBV15
CDR3nt: TGTGCCACCAGCAGCGTCACAGGGTTGTTGAATCAGCCCCAGCATTTT
CDR3aa: CATSSVTGLLNQPQHF

abundance: .
d_gene: .
j_gene: TRBJ2-7
v_gene: TRBV15
CDR3nt: TGTGCCACCAGCAGGGAGCGAGTTGGCGAGCAGTACTTC
CDR3aa: CATSRERVGEQYF

abundance: few
d_gene: TRBD1
j_gene: TRBJ2-7
v_gene: TRBV27
CDR3nt: TGTGCCAGCAGTTTACGTGGGACAGGGGGCTCCTACGAGCAGTACTTC
CDR3aa: CASSLRGTGGSYEQYF

abundance: many
d_gene: TRBD2
j_gene: TRBJ2-7
v_gene: TRBV19
CDR3nt: TGTGCCAGTAGTCTCACTAGCGGATTTACCTACGAGCAGTACTTC
CDR3aa: CASSLTSGFTYEQYF

abundance: many
d_gene: .
j_gene: TRBJ2-2
v_gene: TRBV12-3/TRBV12-4
CDR3nt: TGTGCCAGCTGGCTCCCCGGGACCGGGGAGCTGTTTTTT
CDR3aa: CASWLPGTGELFF

abundance: .
d_gene: .
j_gene: TRBJ1-2
v_gene: TRBV19
CDR3nt: TGTGCCAGTAGTATTTCAGGGCGATATGGCTACACCTTC
CDR3aa: CASSISGRYGYTF

abundance: .
d_gene: TRBD2
j_gene: TRBJ2-2
v_gene: TRBV4-1
CDR3nt: TGCGCCAGCAGCCAAGGACTAGCCAAGAGGGGGGAGCTGTTTTTT
CDR3aa: CASSQGLAKRGELFF

abundance: .
d_gene: TRBD1
j_gene: TRBJ2-7
v_gene: TRBV11-2
CDR3nt: TGTGCCAGCAGCGCTGGCACAGGGGGCGCCGAGCAGTACTTC
CDR3aa: CASSAGTGGAEQYF

abundance: many
d_gene: TRBD2
j_gene: TRBJ2-7
v_gene: TRBV28
CDR3nt: TGTGCCAGCGGCCAACCCACCCCGGGACTAGTAATCTACGAGCAGTACTTC
CDR3aa: CASGQPTPGLVIYEQYF

abundance: many
d_gene: TRBD1
j_gene: TRBJ2-5
v_gene: TRBV20-1
CDR3nt: TGCAGTGCTAGAGGACAGGGGTTTCAAGAGACCCAGTACTTC
CDR3aa: CSARGQGFQETQYF

abundance: many
d_gene: .
j_gene: TRBJ2-3
v_gene: TRBV28
CDR3nt: TGTGCCAGCAGTCGTTATAGGGGACTCGAGAGGACAGATACGCAGTATTTT
CDR3aa: CASSRYRGLERTDTQYF

abundance: many
d_gene: TRBD1
j_gene: TRBJ2-7
v_gene: TRBV29-1
CDR3nt: TGCAGCGTACAGGGGACCTACGAGCAGTACTTC
CDR3aa: CSVQGTYEQYF

abundance: many
d_gene: .
j_gene: TRBJ2-5
v_gene: TRBV28
CDR3nt: TGTGCCAGCAGTCAAGGTGGGCGACAAGAGACCCAGTACTTC
CDR3aa: CASSQGGRQETQYF

abundance: few
d_gene: .
j_gene: TRBJ1-1
v_gene: TRBV30
CDR3nt: TGTGCCTGGAGCCTGGGACCTCCCCAGAACACTGAAGCTTTCTTT
CDR3aa: CAWSLGPPQNTEAFF

abundance: many
d_gene: .
j_gene: TRBJ2-6
v_gene: TRBV13
CDR3nt: TGTGCCAGCAGCTCGTCAGGTTCTGGGGCCAACGTCCTGACTTTC
CDR3aa: CASSSSGSGANVLTF

abundance: once
d_gene: .
j_gene: TRBJ2-7
v_gene: TRBV7-2
CDR3nt: TGTGCCAGCAGCTTAGCCCGCGGGACGGGTCGATCCTGCGAGCAATACTTC
CDR3aa: CASSLARGTGRSCEQYF

abundance: many
d_gene: .
j_gene: TRBJ2-4
v_gene: TRBV19
CDR3nt: TGTGCCAGTAGTGGGGGACGACTCAGAGACATTCAGTACTTC
CDR3aa: CASSGGRLRDIQYF

abundance: .
d_gene: .
j_gene: TRBJ2-6
v_gene: TRBV6-5
CDR3nt: TGTGCCAGCAGTTACTCTATTTCCGGGGCCGGGGCCAACGTCCTGACTTTC
CDR3aa: CASSYSISGAGANVLTF

abundance: many
d_gene: .
j_gene: TRBJ2-2
v_gene: TRBV15
CDR3nt: TGTGCCACCAGCAGAGCCCACAGGAACACCGGGGAGCTGTTTTTT
CDR3aa: CATSRAHRNTGELFF